This entry describes one T cell receptor beta chain. Healthy HIV-negative adults without recent acute infections or vaccinations served as donors. The data derive from a study of shared clonotypes between healthy human individuals. For the study at large: The people who gave samples were two women and a few men aged 18 to 49. Each donor contributed plates that comprised three CD4 naive, three CD4 memory, two CD8 naive and one CD8 memory.

Each replicate PCR on the sorted subsets used 200 to 250 ng DNA (approximately 33,000 T cell genomes). Sequencing was performed with immunoSEQ multiplex PCR; in TCRdb, only in-frame clones are kept and a portion is missing. Among around 1.1 million clones listed, around 77% were seen once. V lost 4 bases, J lost 1 base, and 2 bases stayed unmatched. The CDR3 spans 13 residues. The germline gives CDR1 SGDLS, CDR2 YYNGEE. Sequences were obtained from memory CD4+ T cells from PBMCs. Sample subset: CD45RA-negative fraction. This clonotype was sampled from a man aged 18 to 35 in good health. Some clones in this sample may be carry-over from other donors' samples. The genes are TRBV9 and TRBJ2-7; TRBD2 agrees at 7 bases. The CDR3 loop is CASSMGLSYEQYF. CDR3 nucleotides: TGTGCCAGCAGCATGGGACTATCCTACGAGCAGTACTTC. Together with reference TRBV9 and TRBJ2-7, the CDR3 gives the full variable domain: DSGVTQTPKHLITATGQRVTLRCSPRSGDLSVYWYQQSLDQGLQFLIQYYNGEERAKGNILERFSAQQFPDLHSELNLSSLELGDSALYFCASSMGLSYEQYFGPGTRLTVT.